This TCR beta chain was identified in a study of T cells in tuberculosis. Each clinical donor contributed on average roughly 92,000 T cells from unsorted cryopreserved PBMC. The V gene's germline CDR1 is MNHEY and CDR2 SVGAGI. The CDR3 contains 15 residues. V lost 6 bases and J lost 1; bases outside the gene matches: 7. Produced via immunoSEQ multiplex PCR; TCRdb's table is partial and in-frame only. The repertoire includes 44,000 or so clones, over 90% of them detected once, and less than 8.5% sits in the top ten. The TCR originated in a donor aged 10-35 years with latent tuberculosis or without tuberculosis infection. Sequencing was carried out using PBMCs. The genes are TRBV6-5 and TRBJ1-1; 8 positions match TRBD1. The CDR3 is CASRVPGQANTEAFF. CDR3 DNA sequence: TGTGCCAGCAGGGTCCCGGGACAGGCGAACACTGAAGCTTTCTTT.